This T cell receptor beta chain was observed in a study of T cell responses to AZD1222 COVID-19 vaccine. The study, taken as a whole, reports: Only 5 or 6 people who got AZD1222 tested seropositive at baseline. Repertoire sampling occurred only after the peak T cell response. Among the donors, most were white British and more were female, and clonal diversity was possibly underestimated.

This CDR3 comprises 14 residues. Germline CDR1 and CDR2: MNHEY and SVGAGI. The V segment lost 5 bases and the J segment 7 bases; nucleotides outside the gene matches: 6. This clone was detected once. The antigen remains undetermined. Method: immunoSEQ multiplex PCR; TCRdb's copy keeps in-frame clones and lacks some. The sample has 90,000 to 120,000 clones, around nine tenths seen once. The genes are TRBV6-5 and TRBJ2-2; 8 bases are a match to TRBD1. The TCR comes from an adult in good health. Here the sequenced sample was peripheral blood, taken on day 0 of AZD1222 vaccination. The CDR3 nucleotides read TGTGCCAGCAGTACCAGGGGGCGCGGCGGGGAGCTGTTTTTT. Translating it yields CASSTRGRGGELFF.